The next 9 T cell receptor beta chains were all read from a single sample in a study of graft-versus-host responses after intestinal transplantation. Their cognate antigens are unknown. The repertoire was sequenced with immunoSEQ multiplex PCR; TCRdb's copy has only in-frame clones and lacks some. The repertoire consists of around 110,000 clones, with roughly 89% occurring once and the leading ten covering around 0.73%. Sample: unstimulated CD4+ T cells sorted from spleen or lymph node cells, taken before transplant. These receptors came from a human donor who was the organ donor for an intestinal transplant.

This clone was picked up a small number of times. The chain employs TRBV10-2 and TRBJ2-7; the match to TRBD1 covers 7 bases. The ends lost 7 bases at V and 4 bases at J; junction bases unmatched: 1. The CDR3 extends over 11 amino acids. Germline CDR1 is WSHSY and CDR2 is SAAADI. The CDR3, as DNA: TGCGCCAGCACAGGGGGTTACGAGCAGTACTTC. As protein: CASTGGYEQYF.

The chain links TRBV11-3 to TRBJ1-6; TRBD1 might be the D (6 bases). V gave up 5 bases and J gave up 7 bases, with 18 bases separating them. CDR3 length: 16 residues. Per the germline V gene, CDR1 is SGHNT and CDR2 is YENEEA. The CDR3 sequence is CASSLPPGAVNSPLHF. For the CDR3, the DNA is TGTGCCAGCAGCCTGCCCCCAGGGGCAGTCAATTCACCCCTCCACTTT.

CDR3 protein: CASRVTVNQRQYF. The CDR3 DNA is TGTGCCAGCAGGGTAACAGTCAACCAAAGGCAGTACTTC. This chain links TRBV6-1 with TRBJ2-7; D not certain. This CDR3 contains 13 residues. The V end lost 6 bases, the J end lost 9 bases, and 18 bases lay between the germline ends. CDR1 and CDR2 from the germline V gene are MNHNS and SASEGT.

This clone has more than one count but fewer than ten. The rearrangement joins TRBV7-3 to TRBJ1-1, with D uncertain. Trimming removed 0 bases from V and 5 bases from J, with 7 bases in between. In germline, CDR1 is SGHTA, CDR2 FQGTGA. The CDR3 is 13 amino acids. CDR3 nucleotides: TGTGCCAGCAGCTTAACGTTTGGGACTGAAGCTTTCTTT. Amino acids: CASSLTFGTEAFF.

The rearrangement links TRBV30 to TRBJ2-2; 8 nucleotides align to TRBD2. The length of the CDR3 is 14 residues. The V and J ends lost 7 bases and 0 bases, in that order; junction bases with no gene match: 4. In germline, CDR1 is GTSNPN, CDR2 SVGIG (reference sequence). This chain's CDR3 is CAYPGLANTGELFF. The CDR3 coding sequence is TGTGCCTACCCGGGACTAGCGAACACCGGGGAGCTGTTTTTT.

This clone was counted a single time. This rearrangement joins TRBV19 to TRBJ2-1, with 8 bases aligning to TRBD1. V lost 4 bases and J lost 10; bases outside the gene matches: 18. Germline loops: CDR1 LNHDA, CDR2 SQIVND (reference sequence). The CDR3 has 17 residues. CDR3 nucleotide sequence: TGTGCCAGTAGTAACCCGGGACAGGTTCTAAATGGTGGAGAGCAGTTCTTC. Translated, it gives CASSNPGQVLNGGEQFF.

The chain couples TRBV28 to TRBJ2-3; D assignment may be TRBD1 or TRBD2 (6 bases each). Trimming stripped 6 bases from V and 3 bases from J, with 13 bases between. Germline CDR1 MDHEN, CDR2 SYDVKM. CDR3 length: 14 residues. The CDR3 region is CASSRGPTTDTQYF. CDR3 nucleotide sequence: TGTGCCAGCAGCCGGGGGCCGACTACAGATACGCAGTATTTT. Full variable domain (outside the CDR3, taken from reference TRBV28 and TRBJ2-3): DVKVTQSSRYLVKRTGEKVFLECVQDMDHENMFWYRQDPGLGLRLIYFSYDVKMKEKGDIPEGYSVSREKKERFSLILESASTNQTSMYLCASSRGPTTDTQYFGPGTRLTVL.

The chain carries TRBV10-1 and TRBJ2-5; 16 bases agree with TRBD2. The J segment lost 5 bases and the V segment lost 2 bases, leaving 5 bases of the junction unmatched. The CDR3 length is 17 residues. CDR1 and CDR2 (germline): WNHNN, SYGVQD (reference sequence). The DNA for the CDR3 is TGCGCCAGCAGTGAGAGGGGACTAGCGGGAGGGCCGGAGACCCAGTACTTC. Translation: CASSERGLAGGPETQYF.

This chain links TRBV4-1 with TRBJ1-1; D perhaps matches TRBD1 (5 bases). The CDR3 has 14 amino acids. Germline CDR1 MGHRA, CDR2 YSYEKL. V was cut by 2 bases and J by 1 base, with 8 bases left in between. DNA for the CDR3: TGCGCCAGCAGCCAATTAGACAGGAACACTGAAGCTTTCTTT. Translated: CASSQLDRNTEAFF.